Sequencing of this TCR beta chain was carried out in a study of shared clonotypes between healthy human individuals. From germline, CDR1 is SGHRS and CDR2 YFSETQ. The J segment lost 7 bases and the V segment lost 4 bases, leaving 8 bases of the junction unmatched. The CDR3 has 16 residues. On this clone: As yet, its antigen is unknown.

CD45RO-negative, CCR7-positively selected cells formed the naive CD8 fraction, excluding terminally differentiated effector memory CD45RA+ cells. Profiled with immunoSEQ multiplex PCR; TCRdb holds only in-frame clones, not every one. The data hold 660,000 or so clones, with 95% to 97% observed a single time. General study findings and limits: Non-shared clonotypes had lower generation probabilities than those shared by all four donors. Few donors limited the genetic and exposure-history diversity represented.

This receptor was taken from a woman in her twenties or thirties in good health. The sequencing input was naive CD8+ T cells sorted from blood. This chain joins TRBV5-1 and TRBJ2-1, with 13 nucleotides matching TRBD2. The CDR3 loop is CASSAGTSGIANEQFF. CDR3 coding DNA: TGCGCCAGCAGCGCAGGGACTAGCGGGATTGCGAATGAGCAGTTCTTC.